These T cell receptor beta chains were read from a single sample in a study of cytomegalovirus exposure and HLA in healthy donors. Assay: immunoSEQ multiplex PCR; the TCRdb copy retains only in-frame clones and omits some. Of approximately 170,000 clones listed, 65% to 85% are singletons. The sample taken for sequencing was PBMCs. The receptors originated from a woman aged 40 to 50 in good health and CMV-seropositive. The CDR3 runs from the conserved cysteine through the conserved F or W. D genes are given only for firm matches. The listing skips clone size in some rows; elsewhere it reads once, few, many or a size class.

TRBV2	-	TRBJ1-1	-	CASVKVSRYTEAFF	TGTGCCAGCGTCAAGGTCAGCAGGTACACTGAAGCTTTCTTT
TRBV2	-	TRBJ1-5	-	CASRSGAAQHQPQHF	TGTGCCAGCAGAAGCGGGGCAGCCCAACATCAGCCCCAGCATTTT
TRBV13	-	TRBJ1-3	-	CASSFQATGNTIYF	TGTGCCAGCAGCTTTCAAGCTACTGGAAACACCATATATTTT
TRBV4-1	-	TRBJ2-2	TRBD2	CASSQDRGGGHAGELFF	TGCGCCAGCAGCCAAGATAGAGGCGGGGGGCACGCCGGGGAGCTGTTTTTT
TRBV5-6	-	TRBJ1-1	-	CASSLNSRDRDEAFF	TGTGCCAGCAGCTTAAACAGTCGGGATAGGGATGAAGCTTTCTTT
TRBV5-4	-	TRBJ2-7	TRBD1	CASSLVATGGSYEQYF	TGTGCCAGCAGCTTGGTGGCGACAGGGGGTTCTTACGAGCAGTACTTC
TRBV4-1	-	TRBJ2-1	TRBD1	CASSQGTGLYNEQFF	TGCGCCAGCAGCCAAGGGACAGGGCTGTACAATGAGCAGTTCTTC
TRBV30	-	TRBJ1-3	-	CAHSTGNTIYF	TGTGCCCACTCGACTGGAAACACCATATATTTT
TRBV7-3	-	TRBJ2-1	-	CASSRDNNEQFF	TGTGCCAGCAGCCGGGACAACAATGAGCAGTTCTTC
TRBV11-2	-	TRBJ2-5	-	CASSFGGEETQYF	TGTGCCAGCAGCTTCGGAGGTGAAGAGACCCAGTACTTC
TRBV13	-	TRBJ1-3	TRBD1	CASSQENRGPSSGNTIYF	TGTGCCAGCAGCCAAGAGAACAGGGGTCCTAGCTCTGGAAACACCATATATTTT
TRBV2	-	TRBJ1-4	-	CASSVGPGVGEKLFF	TGTGCCAGCAGTGTGGGGCCGGGGGTTGGGGAAAAACTGTTTTTT
TRBV21-1	-	TRBJ2-1	-	CASSKCRQRDRSYNEQFF	TGTGCCAGCAGCAAATGCCGGCAACGGGACAGATCCTACAATGAGCAGTTCTTC
TRBV9	-	TRBJ1-2	-	CASSAFDSSYGYTF	TGTGCCAGCAGCGCCTTCGACAGCTCCTATGGCTACACCTTC
TRBV14	once	TRBJ1-2	-	CASSPIDGVYGYTF	TGTGCCAGCAGCCCCATCGACGGAGTCTATGGCTACACCTTC